This note documents a single T cell receptor (beta chain) sequence. Germline V lookup: CDR1 SGHRS, CDR2 YFSETQ. Between the trimmed V and J ends, which lost 6 bases and 4 bases, there was a span of 19 bases. The CDR3 loop spans 15 amino acids. The data were taken from a study of lymphopenia after photon versus proton radiotherapy. Data came from immunoSEQ multiplex PCR; TCRdb stores just in-frame clones and leaves some out. The data contain 40,000 to 55,000 clones, under 95% of them singletons. The receptor comes from a woman aged 40 to 50 with cholangiocarcinoma. The sample here was peripheral blood, taken from a patient treated with photon-based radiotherapy. V is TRBV5-1 and J is TRBJ1-1, with D tentatively TRBD1 (5 bases). CDR3 protein: CASNSGLDGGTEAFF. The CDR3 nucleotides read TGCGCCAGCAATTCCGGGCTAGACGGGGGCACTGAAGCTTTCTTT.